This TCR beta chain was profiled in a study of T cell responses to AZD1222 COVID-19 vaccine (dated by TCRdb to the early 2020s). As for the study more broadly: Because spike-specific TCR depth and breadth did not differ between the two schedules, AZD1222 recipients who got a second dose at roughly 4 weeks were pooled with those who got a second dose at roughly 12 weeks. Trial participants were enrolled into age subgroups of 18-55, 56-69 and 70-plus years, which contained around 150, 29 and 61 TCR-sequenced participants, respectively. TCR sequencing covered more than 230 trial participants: 207 given two doses of AZD1222 and 26 given two doses of MenACWY control vaccine. Overall study outcomes, separate from this receptor: A significant rise in spike-specific TCR breadth and depth was observed after two AZD1222 doses relative to day 0 and relative to MenACWY recipients. CD4 TCRs associated with the vaccine covered the entire spike protein, and the dominant responses were in regions 160-218 and 743-854. Epitopes outside the regions mutated in the B.1.351 and B.1.1.7 variants were reportedly recognized by nearly half of the unique spike-specific TCRs. Because no samples from the day 14 peak response were available, repertoires could be characterized only after the peak T cell response. Participants were mostly white British, with more females than males. The authors suggested clonal diversity may have been underestimated. Conclusions about previously exposed vaccinees are limited because only a handful of AZD1222 recipients were SARS-CoV-2 seropositive at baseline. The 56-69-year group was small, and its depth increase did not reach significance, likely because of low power.

The CDR3 regions of human TCRbeta chains were analyzed by immunosequencing. Concerning the study's data processing: TCRs in the repertoires were compared against a reference library of SARS-CoV-2-specific TCRs that had been generated with the MIRA antigen-specificity platform. Breadth meant the fraction of unique TCRs that were SARS-CoV-2-associated, whereas depth meant the fraction of total T cells that were SARS-CoV-2-associated. Using the MIRA data, each spike-specific TCR was assigned both to the spike region to which the TCR was reactive and to a CD4 or CD8 class. Log10-transformed breadth and depth values were compared by one-way ANOVA with Sidak's multiple comparisons tests. TCRdb obtained this table from immuneACCESS and retained in-frame rearrangements with V and J assigned. These tables miss some clones; where compared with another copy, unresolved V genes account for less than half of the shortfall, and the remainder is unexplained. V and J calls plus clone size are reproduced from that table; the DNA served to infer D and trimming. Present in this sample are over 130,000 clones, less than 95% of which were seen just once. The ten largest clones take up over 0.95% of the sample.

Taken with the paper, the label for time point translates to: baseline before first vaccination. Vaccinee samples came from UK trials COV001 and COV002, including a single-blind randomized controlled phase 2/3 trial of AZD1222 (ChAdOx1 nCoV-19) in healthy adults. For TCRbeta chain sequencing, PBMC samples were collected from trial participants at day 0 and at day 28 after the second dose. V is pared back by 5 bases and J by 0 bases, with 12 bases lying between the germline termini. According to the germline V gene, CDR1 reads MNHEY and CDR2 reads SVGAGI. The CDR3 has 15 amino acids, counting the end cysteine and phenylalanine. Left in the record is the CDR3 DNA by itself, 45 bases read in frame from the first base. For this clone: No cognate antigen has been identified for it. No much larger clone is present one base from it, and per-base qualities are unavailable.

The chain joins TRBV6-5 to TRBJ2-3, and possibly TRBD2, on 6 matching bases. This TCR was recovered from an adult in good health. Source: peripheral blood, taken on day 0 of AZD1222 vaccination. The DNA sequence is TGTGCCAGCAGTCTCACTAGCCGCAGCACAGATACGCAGTATTTT. This is translated as CASSLTSRSTDTQYF.